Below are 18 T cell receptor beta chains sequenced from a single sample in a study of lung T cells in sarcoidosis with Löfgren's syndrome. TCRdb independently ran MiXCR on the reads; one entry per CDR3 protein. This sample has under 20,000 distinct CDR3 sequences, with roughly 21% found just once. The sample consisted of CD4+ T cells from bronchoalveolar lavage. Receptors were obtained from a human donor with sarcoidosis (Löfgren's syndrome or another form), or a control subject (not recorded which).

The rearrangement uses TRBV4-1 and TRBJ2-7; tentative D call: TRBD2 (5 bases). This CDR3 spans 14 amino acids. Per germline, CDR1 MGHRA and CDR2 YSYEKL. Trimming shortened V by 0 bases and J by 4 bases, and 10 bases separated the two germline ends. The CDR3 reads CASSQDSAQYEQYF. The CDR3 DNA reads TGCGCCAGCAGCCAAGATAGCGCCCAATACGAGCAGTACTTC.

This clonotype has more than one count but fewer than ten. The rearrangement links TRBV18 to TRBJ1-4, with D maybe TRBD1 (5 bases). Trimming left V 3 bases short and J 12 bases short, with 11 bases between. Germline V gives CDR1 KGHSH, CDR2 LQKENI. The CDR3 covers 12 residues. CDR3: CASSPESGELFF. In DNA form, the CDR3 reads TGTGCCAGCTCACCCGAATCGGGGGAACTGTTTTTT.

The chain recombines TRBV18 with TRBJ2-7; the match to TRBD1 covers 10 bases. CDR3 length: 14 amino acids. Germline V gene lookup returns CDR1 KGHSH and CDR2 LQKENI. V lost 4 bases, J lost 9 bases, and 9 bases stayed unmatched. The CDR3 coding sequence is TGTGCCAGCTCACTAGACAGGGGGCCAGACGGGCAGTACTTC. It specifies CASSLDRGPDGQYF.

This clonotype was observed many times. Here the CDR3 DNA reads TGTGCCAGCAGCCAAGCACTCCTCAATGAGCAGTTCTTC. This encodes CASSQALLNEQFF. The chain is built from TRBV3-1 and TRBJ2-1; D not certain. Germline V gives CDR1 LGHDT, CDR2 YNNKEL (reference sequence). The CDR3 sequence is 13 residues long. V was shortened by 1 base and J by 6 bases, with 7 bases between the two germline ends.

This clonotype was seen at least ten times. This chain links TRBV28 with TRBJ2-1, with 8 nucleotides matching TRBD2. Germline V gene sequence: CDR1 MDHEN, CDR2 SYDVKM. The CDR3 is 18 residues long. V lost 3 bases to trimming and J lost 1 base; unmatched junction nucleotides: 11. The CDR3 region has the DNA TGTGCCAGCAGTTTGAGCGGGAGCAACGTGGCGTCCTACAATGAGCAGTTCTTC. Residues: CASSLSGSNVASYNEQFF. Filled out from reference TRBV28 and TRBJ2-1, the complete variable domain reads DVKVTQSSRYLVKRTGEKVFLECVQDMDHENMFWYRQDPGLGLRLIYFSYDVKMKEKGDIPEGYSVSREKKERFSLILESASTNQTSMYLCASSLSGSNVASYNEQFFGPGTRLTVL.

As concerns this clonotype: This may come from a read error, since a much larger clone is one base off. The CDR3 coding sequence is TGTGCCAGCAGTCCGGACGGGGATAGCAATCATCCCCAGCATTTT. It translates to CASSPDGDSNHPQHF. This sequence joins TRBV2 and TRBJ1-5; D call uncertain. Per the germline V gene, CDR1 is SNHLY and CDR2 is FYNNEI. This CDR3 has 15 residues.

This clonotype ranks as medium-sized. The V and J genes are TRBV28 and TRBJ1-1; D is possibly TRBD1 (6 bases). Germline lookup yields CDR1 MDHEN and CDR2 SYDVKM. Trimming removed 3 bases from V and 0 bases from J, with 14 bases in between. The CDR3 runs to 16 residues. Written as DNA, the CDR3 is TGTGCCAGCAGTTTTCCGAGGACAGATTTGAACACTGAAGCTTTCTTT. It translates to CASSFPRTDLNTEAFF.

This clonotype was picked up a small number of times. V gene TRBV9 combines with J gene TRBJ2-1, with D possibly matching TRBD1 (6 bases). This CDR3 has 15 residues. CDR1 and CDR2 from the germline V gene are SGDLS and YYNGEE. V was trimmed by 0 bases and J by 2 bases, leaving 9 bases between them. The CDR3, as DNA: TGTGCCAGCAGCGTAGAAGGACAGCCCTACAATGAGCAGTTCTTC. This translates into CASSVEGQPYNEQFF.

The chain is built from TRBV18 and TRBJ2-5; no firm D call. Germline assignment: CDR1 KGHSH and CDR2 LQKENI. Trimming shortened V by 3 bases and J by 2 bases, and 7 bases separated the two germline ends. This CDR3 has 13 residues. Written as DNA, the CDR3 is TGTGCCAGCTCACCGTCGTTTCAAGAGACCCAGTACTTC. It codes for CASSPSFQETQYF.

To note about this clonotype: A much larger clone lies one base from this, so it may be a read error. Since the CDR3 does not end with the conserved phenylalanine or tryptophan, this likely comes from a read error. The CDR3 nucleotides are TGTGCCAGTAGTATTCTGACAGACCCAGATACGCAGTATCTT. Amino acid sequence: CASSILTDPDTQYL. The chain employs TRBV19 and TRBJ2-3, with a possible D match to TRBD1 (5 bases). V gave up 3 bases and J gave up 4 bases, with 11 bases separating them. There are 14 residues in the CDR3. The germline V gene encodes CDR1 LNHDA and CDR2 SQIVND (reference sequence).

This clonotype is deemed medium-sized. The CDR3 spells CASSSLNTQYF. DNA of the CDR3: TGTGCCAGCAGTTCGCTAAATACGCAGTATTTT. V and J are TRBV6-1 and TRBJ2-3; D unresolved. The germline V gene encodes CDR1 MNHNS and CDR2 SASEGT. This CDR3 has 11 residues. Trimming took 5 bases from V and 7 from J, leaving 7 bases between them.

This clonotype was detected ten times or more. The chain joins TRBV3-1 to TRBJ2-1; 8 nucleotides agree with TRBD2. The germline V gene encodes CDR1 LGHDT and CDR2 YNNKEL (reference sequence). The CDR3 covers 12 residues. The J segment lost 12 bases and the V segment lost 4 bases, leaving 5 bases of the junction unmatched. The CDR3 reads CASSLSGSGQFF. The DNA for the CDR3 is TGTGCCAGCAGCCTCAGCGGGAGCGGGCAGTTCTTC.

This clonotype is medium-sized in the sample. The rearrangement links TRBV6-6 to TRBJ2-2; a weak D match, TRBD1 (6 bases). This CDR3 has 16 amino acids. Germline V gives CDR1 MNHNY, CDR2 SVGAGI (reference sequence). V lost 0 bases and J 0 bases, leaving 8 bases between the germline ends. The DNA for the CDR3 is TGTGCCAGCAGTTACTCCCGACAGGCGAACACCGGGGAGCTGTTTTTT. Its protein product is CASSYSRQANTGELFF.

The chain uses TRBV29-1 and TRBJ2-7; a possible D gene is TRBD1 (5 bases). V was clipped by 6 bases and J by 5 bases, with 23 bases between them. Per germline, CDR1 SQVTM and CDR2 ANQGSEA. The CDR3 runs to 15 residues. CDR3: CSVSKMAGSYDEQYF. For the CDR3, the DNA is TGCAGCGTCTCCAAAATGGCAGGGTCGTATGACGAGCAGTACTTC.

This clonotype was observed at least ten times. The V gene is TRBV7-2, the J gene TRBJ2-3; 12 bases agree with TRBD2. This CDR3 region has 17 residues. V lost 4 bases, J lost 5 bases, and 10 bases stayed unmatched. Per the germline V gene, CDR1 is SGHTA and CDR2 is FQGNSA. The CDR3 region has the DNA TGTGCCAGCAGCTCCGTGACTAGCGGGAGAGGGGTAGATACGCAGTATTTT. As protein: CASSSVTSGRGVDTQYF.

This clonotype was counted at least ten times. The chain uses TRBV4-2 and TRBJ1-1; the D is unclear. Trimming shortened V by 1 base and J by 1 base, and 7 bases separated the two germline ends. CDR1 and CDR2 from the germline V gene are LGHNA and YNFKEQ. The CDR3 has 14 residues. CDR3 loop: CASSQVNRNTEAFF. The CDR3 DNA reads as TGTGCCAGCAGCCAAGTAAACAGGAACACTGAAGCTTTCTTT.

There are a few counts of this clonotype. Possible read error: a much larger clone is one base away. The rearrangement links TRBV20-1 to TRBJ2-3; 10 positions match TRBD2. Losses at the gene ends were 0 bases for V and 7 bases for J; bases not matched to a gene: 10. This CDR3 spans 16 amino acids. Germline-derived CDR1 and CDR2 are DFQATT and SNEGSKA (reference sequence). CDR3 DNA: TGCAGTGCTAGAGAGGGTGCTAGCGGGAGTGCATATACGCAGTATTTT. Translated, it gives CSAREGASGSAYTQYF.

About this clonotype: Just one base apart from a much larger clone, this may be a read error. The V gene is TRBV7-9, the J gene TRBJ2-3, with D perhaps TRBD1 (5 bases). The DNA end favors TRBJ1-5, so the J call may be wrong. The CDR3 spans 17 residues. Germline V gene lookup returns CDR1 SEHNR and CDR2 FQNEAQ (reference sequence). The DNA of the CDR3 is TGTGCCAGCAGCGAAAGGGGACTAGCGGGCTCGGCAGATACGCAGCATTTT. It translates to CASSERGLAGSADTQHF.